This TCR beta chain was recovered during a study of blood T cell repertoires in COVID-19. As for the study in general: T cells, B-cell-depleted T cells, or PBMCs provided the cDNA or gDNA that served as material.

The CDR3 runs 15 residues. In germline, CDR1 is MDHEN, CDR2 SYDVKM. The V and J ends lost 7 bases and 0 bases, in that order; junction bases with no gene match: 8. Seattle participants joined during active infection and were tracked over time. This clone has just one count. Authors' processing steps: Reference gene primer amplification gave nucleated cell count estimates. Here immunoSEQ multiplex PCR was the method, and the copy in TCRdb shows in-frame clones only, minus some. Clonal size and the V and J genes are those of that table, whereas D and trimming came from the DNA. The repertoire includes about 170,000 clones, 80% to 95% of them detected once, and approximately 5% sits in the top ten.

The chain is built from TRBV28 and TRBJ1-1; 7 bases match TRBD1. Sequenced input: peripheral blood. This TCR came from a man under 40 with COVID-19, enrolled during active disease. The CDR3 region has the DNA TGTGCCAGCACCAGACAGGGTGGCATGAACACTGAAGCTTTCTTT. As protein: CASTRQGGMNTEAFF. Complete variable domain (other parts from reference TRBV28 and TRBJ1-1): DVKVTQSSRYLVKRTGEKVFLECVQDMDHENMFWYRQDPGLGLRLIYFSYDVKMKEKGDIPEGYSVSREKKERFSLILESASTNQTSMYLCASTRQGGMNTEAFFGQGTRLTVV.